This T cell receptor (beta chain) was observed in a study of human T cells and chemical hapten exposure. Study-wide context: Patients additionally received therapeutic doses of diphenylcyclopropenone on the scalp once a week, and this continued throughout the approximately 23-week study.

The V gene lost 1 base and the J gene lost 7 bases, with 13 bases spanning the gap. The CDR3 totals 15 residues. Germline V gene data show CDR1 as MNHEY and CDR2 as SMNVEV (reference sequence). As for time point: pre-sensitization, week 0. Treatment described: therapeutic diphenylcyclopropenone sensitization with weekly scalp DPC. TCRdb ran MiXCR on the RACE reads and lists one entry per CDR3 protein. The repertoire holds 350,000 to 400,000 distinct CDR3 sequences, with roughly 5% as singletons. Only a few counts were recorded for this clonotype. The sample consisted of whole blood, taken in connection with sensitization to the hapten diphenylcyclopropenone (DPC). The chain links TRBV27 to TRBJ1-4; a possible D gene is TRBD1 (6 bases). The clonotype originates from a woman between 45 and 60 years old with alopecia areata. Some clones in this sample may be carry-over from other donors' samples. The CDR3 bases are TGTGCCAGCAGTTTATTGGGGGGGCTAGTTGAAAAACTGTTTTTT. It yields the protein CASSLLGGLVEKLFF.